This TCR beta chain was obtained from a study of post-analysis software for immune sequencing data. As for the study in general: Some patients lacked subtype; others had relapsing-remitting, secondary progressive or progressive-relapsing disease.

The CDR3 has 15 amino acids. Germline V gene data show CDR1 as MDHEN and CDR2 as SYDVKM. Trimming stripped 8 bases from V and 0 bases from J, with 14 bases between. On this clonotype: The antigen is unknown.

Incorporated into the TCR beta cDNA libraries were unique molecular identifiers, which served to reduce PCR and sequencing biases. TCRdb independently ran MiXCR on the PCR reads; one entry per CDR3 protein. Of about 540,000 distinct CDR3 sequences listed, around a third are singletons. Study-wide results and caveats: Under the F measure, samples that were prepared in one batch clustered strongly together. Patients had higher frequencies than controls of about 5 TRBV segments, including TRBV5-6, TRBV5-1 and TRBV20-1. Comparison with controls showed significantly lower normalized Chao1 diversity in multiple sclerosis patients.

Sequenced material: blood. V gene TRBV28 combines with J gene TRBJ2-1; possibly TRBD2 for D (5 bases). This receptor was taken from a girl under 18 with multiple sclerosis. CDR3 protein: CASVSRRFSYNEQFF. The CDR3 DNA reads as TGTGCCAGCGTGAGCCGGAGGTTCTCCTACAATGAGCAGTTCTTC. The full variable domain, with the rest looked up from reference TRBV28 and TRBJ2-1, is DVKVTQSSRYLVKRTGEKVFLECVQDMDHENMFWYRQDPGLGLRLIYFSYDVKMKEKGDIPEGYSVSREKKERFSLILESASTNQTSMYLCASVSRRFSYNEQFFGPGTRLTVL.